This passage covers 16 T cell receptor beta chains from one sample sequenced in a study of blood T cell repertoires in COVID-19. Sequenced by immunoSEQ multiplex PCR; TCRdb stores in-frame clones only, minus some. Of 150,000 to 180,000 clones in the sample, about 90% were seen once. The sequenced sample consisted of peripheral blood. All receptors derive from a man aged 50-60 years with acute or convalescent COVID-19.

The chain carries TRBV4-1 and TRBJ1-5; D is unresolved. The CDR3 spans 15 residues. The germline V and J ends were trimmed by 4 bases and 7 bases, with 17 bases remaining between them. Germline CDR1 and CDR2: MGHRA and YSYEKL. The CDR3 coding sequence is TGCGCCAGCAGCCCTGAGGGAACCCCCGGCCAGCCCCAGCATTTT. Its protein is CASSPEGTPGQPQHF.

The V gene is TRBV7-8, the J gene TRBJ2-6; TRBD2 matches at 13 bases. There are 18 residues in the CDR3. CDR1 and CDR2 (germline): SGHVS, FQNEAQ. J lost 3 bases, V lost 6 bases, and 8 bases had no gene match. The CDR3 region has the DNA TGTGCCAGCAGACCGGGACTAGCGGGGCGCGGTGGGGCCAACGTCCTGACTTTC. It yields the protein CASRPGLAGRGGANVLTF.

This chain uses TRBV27 with TRBJ2-4; 8 bases are a match to TRBD1. Germline V gene lookup returns CDR1 MNHEY and CDR2 SMNVEV (reference sequence). The CDR3 has 15 amino acids. The V and J ends lost 6 bases and 1 base, in that order; junction bases with no gene match: 5. For the CDR3, the DNA is TGTGCCAGCAGCCAGGGGGCTCAGGCCAAAAACATTCAGTACTTC. It yields the protein CASSQGAQAKNIQYF.

This rearrangement joins TRBV2 to TRBJ2-5, with a tentative D call TRBD1 (5 bases). In germline, CDR1 is SNHLY, CDR2 FYNNEI. Trimming removed 8 bases from V and 5 bases from J, with 27 bases in between. The CDR3 sequence is 17 residues long. The CDR3, as DNA: TGTGCCAGCCCCCCCTGGTTGGGCAGGGAATTAATGGAGACCCAGTACTTC. It translates to CASPPWLGRELMETQYF.

The chain links TRBV28 to TRBJ2-3, with D perhaps TRBD2 (7 bases). Germline V lookup: CDR1 MDHEN, CDR2 SYDVKM. The CDR3 length is 17 residues. Trimming removed 8 bases at V and 6 bases at J, with 27 bases between. The CDR3 spells CASSKRGGLVNLDTQYF. In DNA, the CDR3 is TGTGCCAGCTCCAAAAGGGGGGGATTGGTAAATCTCGATACGCAGTATTTT.

J is TRBJ1-2 and V is TRBV6-5; 7 nucleotides match TRBD1. The CDR3 contains 13 residues. Germline V gives CDR1 MNHEY, CDR2 SVGAGI. With V trimmed by 4 bases and J by 6 bases, 5 bases remained unmatched. The CDR3 loop reads CASSSTGDHGYTF. As DNA, the CDR3 is TGTGCCAGCAGTTCCACAGGGGATCATGGCTACACCTTC.

This clone was detected once. The chain uses TRBV29-1 and TRBJ2-1; 10 nucleotides agree with TRBD2. The CDR3 extends over 15 amino acids. V lost 6 bases, J lost 4 bases, and 9 bases stayed unmatched. CDR1 and CDR2 (germline): SQVTM, ANQGSEA. CDR3 sequence (DNA): TGCAGCGTCAACGGACTAGCGGATCATTACAATGAGCAGTTCTTC. This codes for CSVNGLADHYNEQFF.

The CDR3 DNA reads as TGTGCCTGGAGTGGGGGGGTACAGAACACTGAAGCTTTCTTT. Amino acid sequence: CAWSGGVQNTEAFF. J is TRBJ1-1 and V is TRBV30; D perhaps matches TRBD1 (5 bases). CDR3 size: 14 residues. From germline, CDR1 is GTSNPN and CDR2 SVGIG (reference sequence). Trimming left V 1 base short and J 1 base short, with 10 bases between.

This clone was counted once. CDR3 bases: TGCAGTGCTAAGACAGGGCAAGGCTACACCTTC. It encodes CSAKTGQGYTF. V is TRBV20-1 and J is TRBJ1-2, with 7 bases fitting TRBD1. CDR1 and CDR2 (germline): DFQATT, SNEGSKA (reference sequence). This CDR3 region has 11 residues. V dropped 4 bases and J dropped 8; count of bases not matched to a gene: 4.

The rearrangement uses TRBV29-1 and TRBJ2-1, with D tentatively TRBD2 (5 bases). The CDR3 length is 13 residues. Trimming removed 7 bases at V and 0 bases at J, with 10 bases between. Germline V gene data show CDR1 as SQVTM and CDR2 as ANQGSEA. CDR3 DNA: TGCAGCGGACGGGAAAACTCCTACAATGAGCAGTTCTTC. Translation: CSGRENSYNEQFF.

Only one count was recorded for this clone. The chain joins TRBV5-1 to TRBJ2-3, with D maybe TRBD1 (6 bases). This CDR3 comprises 13 residues. V was trimmed by 2 bases and J by 4 bases, leaving 8 bases between them. The germline CDR1 and CDR2 sequences are SGHRS and YFSETQ. The CDR3 DNA reads as TGCGCCAGCAGCTTTCAGGGGTCAGATACGCAGTATTTT. Translating it yields CASSFQGSDTQYF.

V and J are TRBV24-1 and TRBJ2-1, with 7 bases identical to TRBD2. Germline values: CDR1 KGHDR, CDR2 SFDVKD. This CDR3 spans 13 amino acids. V dropped 5 bases and J dropped 7; count of bases not matched to a gene: 4. The CDR3 DNA follows: TGTGCCACCAGTGTATTCGGGAGGAATGAGCAGTTCTTC. Its translation is CATSVFGRNEQFF.

V gene TRBV3-1 (or the pseudogene TRBV3-2) combines with J gene TRBJ2-2; 7 bases agree with TRBD2. Looked up from germline, CDR1 is LGHDT and CDR2 is YNNKEL (reference sequence). The trim removed 1 base at V and 4 bases at J, leaving 0 bases unmatched. The length of the CDR3 is 14 residues. CDR3 sequence reads: CASSQGGGTGELFF. CDR3 DNA: TGTGCCAGCAGCCAAGGGGGGGGCACCGGGGAGCTGTTTTTT.

This clone is a singleton in its sample. The genes are TRBV7-2 and TRBJ2-2, with D possibly TRBD1 on 5 matching bases. Per the germline V gene, CDR1 is SGHTA and CDR2 is FQGNSA. The CDR3 is made up of 16 amino acids. The ends were cut back, 2 bases at V and 1 base at J, with 11 bases in the middle. CDR3 in DNA: TGTGCCAGCAGCTTATTCGGGCAGGGGAACACCGGGGAGCTGTTTTTT. Residues: CASSLFGQGNTGELFF. Supplemented by reference TRBV7-2 and TRBJ2-2, the full variable domain reads GAGVSQSPSNKVTEKGKDVELRCDPISGHTALYWYRQSLGQGLEFLIYFQGNSAPDKSGLPSDRFSAERTGGSVSTLTIQRTQQEDSAVYLCASSLFGQGNTGELFFGEGSRLTVL.

CDR3 sequence reads: CASSRGGPGELFF. The CDR3 bases are TGTGCCAGCAGTAGAGGGGGCCCCGGGGAGCTGTTTTTT. The gene calls are TRBV27 and TRBJ2-2; 7 nucleotides match TRBD1. This CDR3 is 13 amino acids long. V dropped 5 bases and J dropped 6; count of bases not matched to a gene: 3. The germline V gene encodes CDR1 MNHEY and CDR2 SMNVEV (reference sequence).

V gene TRBV28 combines with J gene TRBJ2-1; TRBD1 aligns across 10 bases. The CDR3 is made up of 15 amino acids. The ends lost 5 bases at V and 4 bases at J; junction bases unmatched: 5. Germline V gives CDR1 MDHEN, CDR2 SYDVKM. The DNA of the CDR3 is TGTGCCAGCAGTATAGGGACAGGGGTTTACAATGAGCAGTTCTTC. Protein: CASSIGTGVYNEQFF.